This T cell receptor (beta chain) was identified in a study of response to subunit inactivated influenza vaccine. TCRdb itself ran the RT-PCR reads through MiXCR, one entry per CDR3 protein. This sample has just over 300,000 distinct CDR3 sequences, with about a fifth found just once. This clonotype was detected ten times or more. Its antigen is currently unknown. General study results and limits: It was the authors' suggestion that each seasonal influenza vaccination recruits few new T cells.

CDR3 size: 14 residues. Trimming stripped 2 bases from V and 0 bases from J, with 8 bases between. Germline V gene lookup returns CDR1 SGHRS and CDR2 YFSETQ. The receptor comes from a man between 50 and 69 years old who received an inactivated influenza vaccine. Sequenced here: PBMCs from blood, sampled approximately 22 months after vaccination. The rearrangement joins TRBV5-1 to TRBJ1-1, with D hard to call. The CDR3 DNA reads as TGCGCCAGCAGCTTATACGACATGAACACTGAAGCTTTCTTT. Translating it yields CASSLYDMNTEAFF.